The TCR beta chain under discussion was sequenced for a study of Ad26.COV2.S vaccination and SARS-CoV-2 variants. Whole-study context: Donor got 5x10^10 or 1x10^11 viral particles of Ad26.COV2.S.

This CDR3 has 15 residues. CDR1 MNHEY and CDR2 SVGAGI come from the germline V gene. V dropped 7 bases and J dropped 5 bases, with 18 bases sitting between them. Measured with immunoSEQ multiplex PCR; TCRdb has only the in-frame clones, and not every one. Among about 350,000 clones, 70% to 90% were seen once, and the ten largest hold 2.5% to 3.5%. Described treatment: some 20 received Ad26.COV2.S at low or high dose, single or two shots; a few received placebo; per-sample allocation not given. Collection of samples fell on day 63 after the first vaccine or placebo injection. Boston provided a donor who was an adult aged 18-55 years. Built on an Ad26 vector, the vaccine expressed Wuhan-strain SARS-CoV-2 spike.

Sequencing was performed on peripheral blood, taken in a trial of Ad26.COV2.S vaccine versus placebo. This sequence joins TRBV6-5 and TRBJ2-1; D is perhaps TRBD2 (6 bases). This clonotype was sampled from a person aged 18-65 years who received the Ad26.COV2.S COVID-19 vaccine or a placebo. The DNA for the CDR3 is TGTGCCAGCACCCACCCCTCCGGAGGGGACAATGAGCAGTTCTTC. As protein: CASTHPSGGDNEQFF.